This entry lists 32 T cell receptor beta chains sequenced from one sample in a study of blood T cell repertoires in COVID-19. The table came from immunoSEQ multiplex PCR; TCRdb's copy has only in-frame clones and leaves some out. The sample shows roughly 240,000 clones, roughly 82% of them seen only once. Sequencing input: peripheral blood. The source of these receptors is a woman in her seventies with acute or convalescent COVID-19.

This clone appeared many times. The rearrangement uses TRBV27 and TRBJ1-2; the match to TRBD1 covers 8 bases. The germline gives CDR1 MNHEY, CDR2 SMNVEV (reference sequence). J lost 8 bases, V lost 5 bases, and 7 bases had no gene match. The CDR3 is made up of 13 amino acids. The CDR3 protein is CASSVRTGSGYTF. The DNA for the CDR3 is TGTGCCAGCAGTGTCCGGACAGGGAGCGGCTACACCTTC.

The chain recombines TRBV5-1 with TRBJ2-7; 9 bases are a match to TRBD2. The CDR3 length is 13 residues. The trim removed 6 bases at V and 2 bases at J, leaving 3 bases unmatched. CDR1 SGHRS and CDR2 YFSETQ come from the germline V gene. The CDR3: CASTAGGPYEQYF. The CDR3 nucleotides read TGCGCCAGCACGGCGGGGGGGCCCTACGAGCAGTACTTC.

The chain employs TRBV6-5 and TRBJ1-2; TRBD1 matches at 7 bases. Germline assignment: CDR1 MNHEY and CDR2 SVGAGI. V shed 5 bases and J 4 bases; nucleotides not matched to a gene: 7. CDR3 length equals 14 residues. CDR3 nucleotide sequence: TGTGCCAGCAGTCCTGTGACAGGGTTCTATGGCTACACCTTC. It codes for CASSPVTGFYGYTF.

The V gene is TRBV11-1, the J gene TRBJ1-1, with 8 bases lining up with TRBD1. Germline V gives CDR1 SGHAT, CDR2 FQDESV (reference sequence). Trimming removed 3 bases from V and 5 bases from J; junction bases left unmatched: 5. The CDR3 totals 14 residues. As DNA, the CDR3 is TGTGCCAGCAGCTTTTCGACAGGGGAGACTGAAGCTTTCTTT. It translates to CASSFSTGETEAFF.

CDR3 nucleotides: TGTGCCAGCAGTGAGGGGGGTAATGGCAATCAGCCCCAGCATTTT. This encodes CASSEGGNGNQPQHF. The rearrangement links TRBV2 to TRBJ1-5; D may be TRBD1 (5 bases). Germline-derived CDR1 and CDR2 are SNHLY and FYNNEI. V dropped 3 bases and J dropped 2 bases, with 11 bases sitting between them. CDR3 length: 15 residues.

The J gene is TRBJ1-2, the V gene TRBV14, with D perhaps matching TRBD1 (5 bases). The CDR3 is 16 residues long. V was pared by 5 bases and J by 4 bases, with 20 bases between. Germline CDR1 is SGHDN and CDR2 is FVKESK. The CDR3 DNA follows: TGTGCCAGCAGCAACATTCAGGGTCTTTCGAGCTATGGCTACACCTTC. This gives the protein CASSNIQGLSSYGYTF.

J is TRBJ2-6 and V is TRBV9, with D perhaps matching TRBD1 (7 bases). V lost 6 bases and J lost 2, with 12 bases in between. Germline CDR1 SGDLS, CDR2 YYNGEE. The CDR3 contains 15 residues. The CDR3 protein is CASTGGGAGANVLTF. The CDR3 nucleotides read TGTGCCAGCACCGGAGGGGGCGCTGGGGCCAACGTCCTGACTTTC.

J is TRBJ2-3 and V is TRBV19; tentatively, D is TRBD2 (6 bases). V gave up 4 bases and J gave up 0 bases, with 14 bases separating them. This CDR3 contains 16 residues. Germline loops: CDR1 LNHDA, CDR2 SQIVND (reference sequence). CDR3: CASSNRGSTSTDTQYF. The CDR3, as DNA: TGTGCCAGTAGTAATCGGGGGTCGACTAGCACAGATACGCAGTATTTT. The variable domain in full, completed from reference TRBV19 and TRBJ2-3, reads DGGITQSPKYLFRKEGQNVTLSCEQNLNHDAMYWYRQDPGQGLRLIYYSQIVNDFQKGDIAEGYSVSREKKESFPLTVTSAQKNPTAFYLCASSNRGSTSTDTQYFGPGTRLTVL.

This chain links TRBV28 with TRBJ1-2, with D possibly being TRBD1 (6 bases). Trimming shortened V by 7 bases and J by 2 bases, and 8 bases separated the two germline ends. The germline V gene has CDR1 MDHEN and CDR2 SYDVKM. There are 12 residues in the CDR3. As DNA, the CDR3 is TGTGCCAGCATACAGGGAAACTATGGCTACACCTTC. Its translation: CASIQGNYGYTF.

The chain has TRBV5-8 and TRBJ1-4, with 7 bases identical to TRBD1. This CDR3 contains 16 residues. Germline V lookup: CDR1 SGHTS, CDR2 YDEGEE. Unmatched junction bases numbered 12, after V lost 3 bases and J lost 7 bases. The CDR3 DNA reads TGTGCCAGCAGCTCTATTGGTGGGACAGTAACTGAAAAACTGTTTTTT. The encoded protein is CASSSIGGTVTEKLFF.

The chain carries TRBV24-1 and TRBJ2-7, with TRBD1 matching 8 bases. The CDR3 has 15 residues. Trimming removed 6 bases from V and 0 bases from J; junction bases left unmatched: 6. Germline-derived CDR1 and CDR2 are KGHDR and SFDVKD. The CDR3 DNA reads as TGTGCCACCAGTAAGGGACAGGACCTCTCCTACGAGCAGTACTTC. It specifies CATSKGQDLSYEQYF.

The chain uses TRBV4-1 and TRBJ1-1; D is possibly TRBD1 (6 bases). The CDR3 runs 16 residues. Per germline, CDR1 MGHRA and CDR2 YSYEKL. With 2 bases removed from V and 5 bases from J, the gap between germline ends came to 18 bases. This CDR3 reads CASSQNRRGAWTEAFF. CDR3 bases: TGCGCCAGCAGCCAAAACCGGCGGGGGGCGTGGACTGAAGCTTTCTTT.

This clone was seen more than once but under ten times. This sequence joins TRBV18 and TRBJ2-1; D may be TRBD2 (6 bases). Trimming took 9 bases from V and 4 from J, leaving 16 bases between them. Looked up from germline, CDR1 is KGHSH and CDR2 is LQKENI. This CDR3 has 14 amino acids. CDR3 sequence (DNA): TGTGCCAGTCGAGTGGCGGGGTTGTACAATGAGCAGTTCTTC. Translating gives CASRVAGLYNEQFF.

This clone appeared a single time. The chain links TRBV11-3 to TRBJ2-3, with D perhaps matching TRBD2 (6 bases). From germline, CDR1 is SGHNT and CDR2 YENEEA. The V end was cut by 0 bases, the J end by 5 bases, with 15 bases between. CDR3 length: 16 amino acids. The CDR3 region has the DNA TGTGCCAGCAGCTTAGACGGCGGGGCCGGGGGAGATACGCAGTATTTT. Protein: CASSLDGGAGGDTQYF.

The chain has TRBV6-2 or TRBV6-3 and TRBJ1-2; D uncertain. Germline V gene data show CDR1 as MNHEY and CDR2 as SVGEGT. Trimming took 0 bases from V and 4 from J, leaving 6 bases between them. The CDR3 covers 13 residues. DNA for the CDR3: TGTGCCAGCAGTTACTCGTTTCTCTATGGCTACACCTTC. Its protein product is CASSYSFLYGYTF.

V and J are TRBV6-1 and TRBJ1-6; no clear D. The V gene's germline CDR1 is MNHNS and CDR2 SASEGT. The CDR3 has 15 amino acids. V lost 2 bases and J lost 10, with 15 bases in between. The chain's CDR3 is CASSENGGRGSPLHF. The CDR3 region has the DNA TGTGCCAGCAGTGAAAACGGCGGGAGAGGATCACCCCTCCACTTT.

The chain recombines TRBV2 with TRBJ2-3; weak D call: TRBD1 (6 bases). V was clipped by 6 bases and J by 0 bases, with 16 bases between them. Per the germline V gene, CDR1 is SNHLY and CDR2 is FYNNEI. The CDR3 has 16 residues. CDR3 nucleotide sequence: TGTGCCAGCAGCGCTCCAGGGGCAACTAGCACAGATACGCAGTATTTT. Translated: CASSAPGATSTDTQYF.

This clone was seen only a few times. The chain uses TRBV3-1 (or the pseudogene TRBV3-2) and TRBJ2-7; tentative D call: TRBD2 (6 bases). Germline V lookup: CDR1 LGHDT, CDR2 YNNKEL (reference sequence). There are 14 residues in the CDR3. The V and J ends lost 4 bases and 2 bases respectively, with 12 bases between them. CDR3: CASSRLEGTYEQYF. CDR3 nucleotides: TGTGCCAGCAGCCGATTGGAGGGGACCTACGAGCAGTACTTC.

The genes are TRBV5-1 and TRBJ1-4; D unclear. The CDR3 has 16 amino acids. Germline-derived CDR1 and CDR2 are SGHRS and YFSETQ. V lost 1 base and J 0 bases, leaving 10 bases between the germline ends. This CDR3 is CASSLRAGTTNEKLFF. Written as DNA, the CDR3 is TGCGCCAGCAGCTTGAGGGCCGGGACAACTAATGAAAAACTGTTTTTT.

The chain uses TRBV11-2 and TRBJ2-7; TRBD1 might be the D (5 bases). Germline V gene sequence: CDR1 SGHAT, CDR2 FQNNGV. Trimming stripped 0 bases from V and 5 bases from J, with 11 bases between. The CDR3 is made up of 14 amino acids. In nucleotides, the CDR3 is TGTGCCAGCAGCTTAGATAGGGGCCCCCACGAGCAGTACTTC. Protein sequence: CASSLDRGPHEQYF.

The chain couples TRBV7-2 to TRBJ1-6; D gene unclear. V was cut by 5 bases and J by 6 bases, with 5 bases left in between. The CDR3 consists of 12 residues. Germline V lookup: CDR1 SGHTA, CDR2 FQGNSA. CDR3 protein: CASSLFNSPLHF. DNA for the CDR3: TGTGCCAGCAGCCTTTTTAATTCACCCCTCCACTTT.

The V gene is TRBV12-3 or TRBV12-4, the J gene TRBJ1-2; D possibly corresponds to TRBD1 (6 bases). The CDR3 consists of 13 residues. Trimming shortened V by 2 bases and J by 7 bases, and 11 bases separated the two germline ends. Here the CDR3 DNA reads TGTGCCAGCAGTTTAAAACAGGGTGCTGGCTACACCTTC. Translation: CASSLKQGAGYTF.

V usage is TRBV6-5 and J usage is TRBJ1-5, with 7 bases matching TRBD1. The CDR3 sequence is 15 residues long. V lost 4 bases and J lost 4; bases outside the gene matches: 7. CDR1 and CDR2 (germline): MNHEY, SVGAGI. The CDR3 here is CASSSWTGLNQPQHF. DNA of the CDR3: TGTGCCAGCAGTTCTTGGACAGGACTAAATCAGCCCCAGCATTTT.

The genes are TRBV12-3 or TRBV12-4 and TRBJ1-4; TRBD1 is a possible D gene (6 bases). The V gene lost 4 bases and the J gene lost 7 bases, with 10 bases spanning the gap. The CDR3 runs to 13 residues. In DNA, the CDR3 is TGTGCCAGCAGTTCCAGGGGTGGTGAAAAACTGTTTTTT. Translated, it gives CASSSRGGEKLFF.

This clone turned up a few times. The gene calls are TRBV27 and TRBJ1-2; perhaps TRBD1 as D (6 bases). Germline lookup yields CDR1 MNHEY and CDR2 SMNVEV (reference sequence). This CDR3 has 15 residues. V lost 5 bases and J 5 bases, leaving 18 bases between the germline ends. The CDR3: CASSRQAESGYGYTF. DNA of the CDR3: TGTGCCAGCAGTCGACAGGCCGAGAGTGGGTATGGCTACACCTTC.

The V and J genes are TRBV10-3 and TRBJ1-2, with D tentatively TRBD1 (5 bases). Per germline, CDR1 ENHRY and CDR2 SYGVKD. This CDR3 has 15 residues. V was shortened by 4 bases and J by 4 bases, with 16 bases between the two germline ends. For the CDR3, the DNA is TGTGCCATCAGTGCCGGGTCGGGGGAGGTCTATGGCTACACCTTC. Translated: CAISAGSGEVYGYTF.

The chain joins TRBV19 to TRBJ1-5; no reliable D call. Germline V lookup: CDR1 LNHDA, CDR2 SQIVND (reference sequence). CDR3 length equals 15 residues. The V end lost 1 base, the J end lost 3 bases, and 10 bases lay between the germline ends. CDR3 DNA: TGTGCCAGTAGTATAGGACAAAGCATCAATCAGCCCCAGCATTTT. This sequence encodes CASSIGQSINQPQHF.

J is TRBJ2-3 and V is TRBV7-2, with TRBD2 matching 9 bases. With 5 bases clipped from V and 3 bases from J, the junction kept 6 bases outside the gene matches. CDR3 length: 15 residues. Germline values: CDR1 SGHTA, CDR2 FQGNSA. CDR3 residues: CASSPVAGDTDTQYF. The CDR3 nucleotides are TGTGCCAGCAGCCCGGTAGCGGGGGATACAGATACGCAGTATTTT.

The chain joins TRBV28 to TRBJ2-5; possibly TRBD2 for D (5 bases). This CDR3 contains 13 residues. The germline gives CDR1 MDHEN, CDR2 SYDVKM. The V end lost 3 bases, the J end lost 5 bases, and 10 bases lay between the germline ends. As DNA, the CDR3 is TGTGCCAGCAGTTTTGAGGGCCGGGAGACCCAGTACTTC. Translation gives CASSFEGRETQYF.

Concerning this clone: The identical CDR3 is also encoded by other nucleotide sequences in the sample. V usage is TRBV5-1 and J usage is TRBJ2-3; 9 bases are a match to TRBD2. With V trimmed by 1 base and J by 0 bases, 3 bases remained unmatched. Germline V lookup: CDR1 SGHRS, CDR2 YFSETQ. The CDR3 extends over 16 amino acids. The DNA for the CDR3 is TGCGCCAGCAGCTTGAGCGGGGGGACTAGCACAGATACGCAGTATTTT. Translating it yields CASSLSGGTSTDTQYF.

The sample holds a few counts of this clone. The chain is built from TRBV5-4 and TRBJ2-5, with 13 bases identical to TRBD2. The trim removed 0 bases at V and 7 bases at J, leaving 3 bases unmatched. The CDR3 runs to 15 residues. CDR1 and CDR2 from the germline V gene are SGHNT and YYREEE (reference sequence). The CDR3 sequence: CASSLGGTSGATQYF. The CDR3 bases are TGTGCCAGCAGCTTGGGGGGGACTAGCGGGGCGACCCAGTACTTC.

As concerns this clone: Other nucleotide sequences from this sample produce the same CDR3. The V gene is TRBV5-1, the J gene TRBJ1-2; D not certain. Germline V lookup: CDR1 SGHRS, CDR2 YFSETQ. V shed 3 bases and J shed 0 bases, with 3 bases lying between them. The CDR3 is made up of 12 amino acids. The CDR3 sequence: CASSSSNYGYTF. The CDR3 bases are TGCGCCAGCAGCTCATCTAACTATGGCTACACCTTC. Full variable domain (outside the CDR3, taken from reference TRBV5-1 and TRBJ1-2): KAGVTQTPRYLIKTRGQQVTLSCSPISGHRSVSWYQQTPGQGLQFLFEYFSETQRNKGNFPGRFSGRQFSNSRSEMNVSTLELGDSALYLCASSSSNYGYTFGSGTRLTVV.